These 20 T cell receptor beta chains were sequenced from one sample in a study of T-cell memory formation after mild COVID-19. One entry per CDR3 protein, called by TCRdb with MiXCR from the 5' RACE reads. The sample has under 550,000 distinct CDR3 sequences, 15% to 20% seen once. The sequencing sample was made of PBMCs or a T cell subset sorted from them (not recorded which). The receptors stem from an adult woman who had mild COVID-19 (a few samples of this study predate the infection). Cell type and time point are not known.

This clonotype was observed a few times. The J gene is TRBJ1-1, the V gene TRBV20-1; perhaps TRBD1 as D (5 bases). Germline CDR1 DFQATT, CDR2 SNEGSKA (reference sequence). V lost 3 bases and J 3 bases, leaving 20 bases between the germline ends. The CDR3 runs 16 residues. This CDR3 is CSARTGGTEVHTEAFF. CDR3 coding DNA: TGCAGTGCTAGGACCGGAGGGACGGAGGTTCACACTGAAGCTTTCTTT.

The chain combines TRBV3-1 with TRBJ2-4; D is undetermined. Trimming stripped 0 bases from V and 9 bases from J, with 6 bases between. Germline CDR1 LGHDT, CDR2 YNNKEL (reference sequence). This CDR3 is 12 amino acids long. The CDR3 here is CASSQDIGIQYF. CDR3 nucleotides: TGTGCCAGCAGCCAAGATATAGGCATTCAGTACTTC.

This clonotype was detected only a few times. This chain uses TRBV3-1 with TRBJ2-7; unclear D gene. This CDR3 comprises 16 residues. Trimming shortened V by 1 base and J by 2 bases, and 15 bases separated the two germline ends. The germline gives CDR1 LGHDT, CDR2 YNNKEL (reference sequence). The CDR3: CASSQGYKGSPYEQYF. Written as DNA, the CDR3 is TGTGCCAGCAGCCAAGGTTATAAGGGAAGTCCCTACGAGCAGTACTTC.

The chain carries TRBV24-1 and TRBJ1-2, with D tentatively TRBD1 (6 bases). Germline V gene sequence: CDR1 KGHDR, CDR2 SFDVKD. This CDR3 is built from 14 residues. V lost 6 bases, J lost 0 bases, and 10 bases lay in between. CDR3 nucleotides: TGTGCCACCAGTCCTACAGGGTCTAACTATGGCTACACCTTC. Translated, it gives CATSPTGSNYGYTF.

This clonotype was detected many times. The chain uses TRBV12-3 or TRBV12-4 and TRBJ1-4; TRBD1 agrees at 11 bases. The CDR3 loop spans 17 amino acids. Trimming took 6 bases from V and 3 from J; bases not matched to a gene: 9. The CDR3: CASRGTGGFVANEKLFF. The CDR3 nucleotides read TGTGCCAGCAGGGGGACAGGGGGATTTGTGGCTAATGAAAAACTGTTTTTT.

In its sample, this clonotype was seen a few times. This sequence joins TRBV7-9 and TRBJ2-1, with 11 bases that match TRBD2. Germline V lookup: CDR1 SEHNR, CDR2 FQNEAQ (reference sequence). The CDR3 totals 13 residues. The CDR3 coding sequence is TGTGCTTTTCCGGGACTAGCGGACAATGAGCAGTTCTTC. Amino acid sequence: CAFPGLADNEQFF.

This clonotype was observed once. V is TRBV12-3 or TRBV12-4 and J is TRBJ1-5, with D unclear. Trimming took 2 bases from V and 5 from J, leaving 19 bases between them. The CDR3 contains 17 residues. CDR3 bases: TGTGCCAGCAGTTTATCGAAATTGTCGCATCCCGATCAGCCCCAGCATTTT. Translation: CASSLSKLSHPDQPQHF.

This rearrangement joins TRBV4-3 to TRBJ2-3, with TRBD2 as a possible D gene (7 bases). CDR3 length: 17 residues. V lost 1 base, J lost 4 bases, and 18 bases lay in between. The V gene's germline CDR1 is LGHNA and CDR2 YSLEER. DNA for the CDR3: TGCGCCAGCAGCCAAGGTGGGGGCGGGAGAGTACCAGATACGCAGTATTTT. Amino acid sequence: CASSQGGGGRVPDTQYF.

The sample holds a few counts of this clonotype. The chain carries TRBV6-5 and TRBJ2-1; TRBD1 agrees at 9 bases. The CDR3 is 16 amino acids. Trimming at V came to 4 bases and at J to 7 bases, leaving 11 bases not matched to a gene. The germline gives CDR1 MNHEY, CDR2 SVGAGI. The CDR3 region has the DNA TGTGCCAGCAGTTCATACAGGGGGCGCGCCAGGAATGAGCAGTTCTTC. Translation gives CASSSYRGRARNEQFF.

This clonotype was counted between two and nine times. The chain links TRBV9 to TRBJ2-1; D may be TRBD2 (6 bases). Trimming cost V 1 base and J 2 bases, with 13 bases left between them. Looked up from germline, CDR1 is SGDLS and CDR2 is YYNGEE. CDR3 size: 16 residues. CDR3 protein: CASSVSGGSPYNEQFF. CDR3 bases: TGTGCCAGCAGCGTATCAGGAGGGAGTCCCTACAATGAGCAGTTCTTC. The whole variable domain, remainder taken from reference TRBV9 and TRBJ2-1, is DSGVTQTPKHLITATGQRVTLRCSPRSGDLSVYWYQQSLDQGLQFLIQYYNGEERAKGNILERFSAQQFPDLHSELNLSSLELGDSALYFCASSVSGGSPYNEQFFGPGTRLTVL.

The chain couples TRBV19 to TRBJ1-5; D remains ambiguous. CDR1 and CDR2 from the germline V gene are LNHDA and SQIVND (reference sequence). V lost 3 bases to trimming and J lost 9 bases, with 9 bases between them. The CDR3 spans 12 residues. This CDR3 is CASSIKLPPQHF. The CDR3 coding sequence is TGTGCCAGTAGTATTAAGTTGCCGCCCCAGCATTTT.

This clonotype has a handful of counts. The gene calls are TRBV15 and TRBJ2-7, with D perhaps matching TRBD1 (5 bases). Germline values: CDR1 LNHNV, CDR2 YYDKDF (reference sequence). This CDR3 region has 14 residues. The V and J ends lost 0 bases and 2 bases respectively, with 8 bases between them. DNA of the CDR3: TGTGCCACCAGCAGAGAACAGGCTACCTACGAGCAGTACTTC. Translation: CATSREQATYEQYF.

This clonotype was seen a handful of times. The chain is built from TRBV2 and TRBJ1-5, with D unresolved. Germline-derived CDR1 and CDR2 are SNHLY and FYNNEI. V shed 0 bases and J shed 3 bases, with 6 bases lying between them. CDR3 length equals 14 residues. CDR3 loop: CASSEARLNQPQHF. DNA for the CDR3: TGTGCCAGCAGTGAAGCGCGTCTCAATCAGCCCCAGCATTTT.

This clonotype was counted between two and nine times. This rearrangement joins TRBV6-1 to TRBJ2-5; TRBD1 agrees at 7 bases. This CDR3 region has 14 residues. Trimming removed 6 bases from V and 5 bases from J; junction bases left unmatched: 9. Per the germline V gene, CDR1 is MNHNS and CDR2 is SASEGT. The CDR3 DNA follows: TGTGCCAGCAGCCGAGACAGGGATTTTGAGACCCAGTACTTC. Translation: CASSRDRDFETQYF.

The sample holds a few counts of this clonotype. The chain has TRBV12-3 or TRBV12-4 and TRBJ1-3; D might be TRBD1 (5 bases). V gave up 5 bases and J gave up 0 bases, with 14 bases separating them. This CDR3 contains 16 residues. CDR3 sequence (DNA): TGTGCCAGCAGTCCTTCGGGACGACGCTCTGGAAACACCATATATTTT. This gives the protein CASSPSGRRSGNTIYF.

This clonotype has only a few counts. The chain is built from TRBV20-1 and TRBJ2-3; D gene uncertain. The length of the CDR3 is 13 residues. V dropped 0 bases and J dropped 6 bases, with 10 bases sitting between them. The germline V gene has CDR1 DFQATT and CDR2 SNEGSKA (reference sequence). CDR3 bases: TGCAGTGCTAGAGAACGTATTTCTGATACGCAGTATTTT. Residues: CSARERISDTQYF.

This chain links TRBV6-6 with TRBJ1-3; TRBD1 might be the D (6 bases). CDR1 MNHNY and CDR2 SVGAGI come from the germline V gene (reference sequence). The CDR3 spans 15 residues. Trimming shortened V by 2 bases and J by 0 bases, and 8 bases separated the two germline ends. CDR3 sequence reads: CASSYDRRSGNTIYF. As DNA, the CDR3 is TGTGCCAGCAGTTACGACAGGCGCTCTGGAAACACCATATATTTT.

V gene TRBV12-3 or TRBV12-4 combines with J gene TRBJ2-2, with D perhaps matching TRBD1 or TRBD2 (6 bases each). V was clipped by 6 bases and J by 13 bases, with 18 bases between them. The CDR3 consists of 13 residues. The CDR3, as DNA: TGTGCCAGCAGAGGTGGGGGGCTTACGTTGCTGTTTTTT. Residues: CASRGGGLTLLFF.

This clonotype turned up a few times. The V call is TRBV12-3 or TRBV12-4, the J call TRBJ2-5; D may be TRBD1 (5 bases). V was clipped by 7 bases and J by 2 bases, with 11 bases between them. The CDR3 loop spans 13 amino acids. The DNA of the CDR3 is TGTGCCAGCATGACAGTCCTTCAAGAGACCCAGTACTTC. Its protein product is CASMTVLQETQYF.

This rearrangement joins TRBV6-2 or TRBV6-3 to TRBJ2-7; possible D gene TRBD2, 5 bases. The length of the CDR3 is 13 residues. Germline CDR1 and CDR2: MNHEY and SVGEGT. The V and J ends lost 8 bases and 3 bases respectively, with 14 bases between them. DNA for the CDR3: TGTGCCAGCGCCGCCGGGAACTACTACGAGCAGTACTTC. Protein sequence: CASAAGNYYEQYF.